Shown below are 31 T cell receptor beta chains from a single sample sequenced in a study of T-cell reconstitution after alpha-beta-depleted transplantation in children. These receptors have no identified antigens. Notes on the study in general: At the one-year point after transplant, T-cell counts and TCRbeta diversity were found to come mostly from T cells that had been newly produced.

Using unique molecular identifiers, the investigators prepared the TCRbeta library. TCRdb reprocessed the PCR reads with MiXCR, giving one entry per CDR3 protein. The sample includes 250,000 to 300,000 distinct CDR3 sequences, 6.5% to 9% seen only once; the top ten take over 7.5%. Sample: peripheral blood, taken 360 days after TCRalphabeta/CD19-depleted stem cell transplant. The origin of the receptors is a female patient aged 2-9 years who had a stem cell transplant for Fanconi anemia, so the T cells may come from the graft donor.

This clonotype was seen many times. This rearrangement joins TRBV10-3 to TRBJ1-1; possibly TRBD1 for D (6 bases). The germline V gene has CDR1 ENHRY and CDR2 SYGVKD. The CDR3 is 14 residues long. V gave up 5 bases and J gave up 3 bases, with 13 bases separating them. The CDR3 loop reads CAISPAGADTEAFF. The CDR3 bases are TGTGCCATCAGTCCGGCAGGGGCGGACACTGAAGCTTTCTTT.

This clonotype was seen at least ten times. The chain combines TRBV24-1 with TRBJ2-3; D gene uncertain. There are 12 residues in the CDR3. The V gene lost 5 bases and the J gene lost 7 bases, with 9 bases spanning the gap. CDR1 and CDR2 from the germline V gene are KGHDR and SFDVKD. In nucleotides, the CDR3 is TGTGCCACCAGTGCCCTAGGCAATACGCAGTATTTT. Its translation: CATSALGNTQYF.

This clonotype has ten or more counts. V is TRBV6-2 or TRBV6-3 and J is TRBJ2-1, with TRBD1 matching over 11 bases. V lost 4 bases, J lost 9 bases, and 2 bases stayed unmatched. Looked up from germline, CDR1 is MNHEY and CDR2 is SVGEGT. The CDR3 covers 13 residues. CDR3 sequence reads: CASSWTGGGEQFF. The CDR3 DNA is TGTGCCAGCAGTTGGACAGGGGGCGGTGAGCAGTTCTTC.

This clonotype has a count of ten or more. The chain employs TRBV27 and TRBJ1-2, with TRBD1 matching over 7 bases. V lost 4 bases, J lost 4 bases, and 12 bases stayed unmatched. Germline values: CDR1 MNHEY, CDR2 SMNVEV (reference sequence). The CDR3 sequence is 16 residues long. CDR3 in amino acids: CASSYRSWTGSYGYTF. CDR3 nucleotide sequence: TGTGCCAGCAGTTACAGGAGTTGGACAGGTTCCTATGGCTACACCTTC.

This clonotype occurred a few times. The V call is TRBV6-2 or TRBV6-3, the J call TRBJ2-1; 10 bases line up with TRBD1. Germline trimming cut 2 bases from V and 7 bases from J; bases unmatched to any gene: 8. This CDR3 has 16 residues. Germline V CDR1 and CDR2: MNHEY, SVGEGT. CDR3 loop: CASSYAPGQGKNEQFF. DNA of the CDR3: TGTGCCAGCAGTTACGCTCCGGGACAGGGGAAGAATGAGCAGTTCTTC.

This clonotype appeared many times. The gene calls are TRBV9 and TRBJ2-5; D is unresolved. The germline V gene has CDR1 SGDLS and CDR2 YYNGEE. V shed 3 bases and J shed 5 bases, with 14 bases lying between them. The CDR3 runs 14 residues. CDR3 sequence reads: CASSGNSAYETQYF. The CDR3 nucleotides are TGTGCCAGCAGCGGCAATTCTGCTTATGAGACCCAGTACTTC.

This clonotype was counted ten times or more. V and J are TRBV4-3 and TRBJ2-3; D might be TRBD1 or TRBD2, each matching 5 bases. Germline CDR1 and CDR2: LGHNA and YSLEER. This CDR3 has 14 residues. Trimming removed 1 base from V and 7 bases from J, with 12 bases in between. CDR3 sequence: CASSQAPGRNTQYF. DNA of the CDR3: TGCGCCAGCAGCCAAGCCCCGGGACGCAATACGCAGTATTTT.

This clonotype was counted at least ten times. The chain carries TRBV25-1 and TRBJ2-7; D unresolved. V shed 2 bases and J shed 5 bases, with 13 bases lying between them. The CDR3 is 14 amino acids. Germline V gene lookup returns CDR1 MGHDK and CDR2 SYGVNS. In DNA, the CDR3 is TGTGCCAGCAGTGAAGTTTTTCCTGCCCACGAGCAGTACTTC. Translated, it gives CASSEVFPAHEQYF.

The rearrangement joins TRBV14 to TRBJ2-1, with D perhaps matching TRBD1 or TRBD2 (5 bases each). Germline V CDR1 and CDR2: SGHDN, FVKESK. The CDR3 sequence is 14 residues long. Trimming stripped 0 bases from V and 7 bases from J, with 10 bases between. In DNA form, the CDR3 reads TGTGCCAGCAGCCAAGACTTTTGGGGGAATGAGCAGTTCTTC. Its translation is CASSQDFWGNEQFF.

This clonotype was observed at least ten times. The gene calls are TRBV5-1 and TRBJ1-1; the match to TRBD1 covers 7 bases. The ends lost 5 bases at V and 1 base at J; junction bases unmatched: 5. The CDR3 covers 14 residues. Germline V gene sequence: CDR1 SGHRS, CDR2 YFSETQ. CDR3 sequence reads: CASRPRGSNTEAFF. The CDR3, as DNA: TGCGCCAGCAGGCCCAGGGGGTCGAACACTGAAGCTTTCTTT.

J is TRBJ1-5 and V is TRBV20-1; tentatively, D is TRBD1 (5 bases). The CDR3 is made up of 13 amino acids. Germline lookup yields CDR1 DFQATT and CDR2 SNEGSKA (reference sequence). V was shortened by 6 bases and J by 14 bases, with 23 bases between the two germline ends. The chain's CDR3 is CSALFPGPGEEHF. Written as DNA, the CDR3 is TGCAGTGCCTTATTCCCGGGGCCCGGGGAAGAGCATTTT.

To note about this clonotype: Because the CDR3 is missing its conserved closing phenylalanine or tryptophan, this is likely a read error. This rearrangement joins TRBV2 to TRBJ2-4, with D uncertain. Germline CDR1 SNHLY, CDR2 FYNNEI. The CDR3 runs to 11 residues. The V end lost 3 bases, the J end lost 8 bases, and 5 bases lay between the germline ends. CDR3 residues: CASSDIDIQYL. The CDR3 DNA follows: TGTGCCAGCAGTGATATAGACATTCAGTACCTC.

The rearrangement joins TRBV11-1 to TRBJ2-4; 11 bases are shared with TRBD2. With 5 bases clipped from V and 11 bases from J, the junction kept 23 bases outside the gene matches. The germline gives CDR1 SGHAT, CDR2 FQDESV (reference sequence). The CDR3 totals 19 residues. CDR3 coding DNA: TGTGCCAGCAGCCGCGGGACAGCCCCTAGCGGGGGGCCACGGGACCTTCAGTACTTC. Protein: CASSRGTAPSGGPRDLQYF.

Many counts were recorded for this clonotype. The chain links TRBV20-1 to TRBJ2-7; D possibly matches TRBD1 or TRBD2 (5 bases each). Between the trimmed V and J ends, which lost 1 base and 5 bases, there was a span of 18 bases. Germline CDR1 reads DFQATT; CDR2 reads SNEGSKA (reference sequence). This CDR3 has 15 amino acids. This CDR3 is CSARGEKGMANEQYF. DNA of the CDR3: TGCAGTGCTAGAGGGGAGAAGGGGATGGCTAACGAGCAGTACTTC.

This clonotype showed up many times. This chain uses TRBV5-1 with TRBJ2-2; 7 bases align to TRBD1. Germline V gene lookup returns CDR1 SGHRS and CDR2 YFSETQ. This CDR3 has 16 residues. V was clipped by 4 bases and J by 7 bases; unmatched bases: 13. CDR3 nucleotide sequence: TGCGCCAGCAGCCCACAGACAGGGTCGGTAAGCGGGGAGCTGTTTTTT. Protein: CASSPQTGSVSGELFF.

The CDR3 protein is CASSGMKDGGYTF. The CDR3 nucleotides read TGTGCCAGCAGTGGAATGAAGGACGGAGGCTACACCTTC. The chain carries TRBV6-2 or TRBV6-3 and TRBJ1-2; D ambiguous. Germline V lookup: CDR1 MNHEY, CDR2 SVGEGT. This CDR3 is 13 amino acids long. V was cut by 5 bases and J by 8 bases, with 15 bases left in between.

This clonotype has at least ten counts. This chain links TRBV3-1 with TRBJ2-1, with a possible D match to TRBD2 (6 bases). The CDR3 length is 14 residues. Trimming took off 3 bases at V and 6 bases at J, with 12 bases between the two ends. Germline V gene data show CDR1 as LGHDT and CDR2 as YNNKEL (reference sequence). CDR3 in amino acids: CASSHSGPRNEQFF. CDR3 nucleotides: TGTGCCAGCAGCCATAGCGGCCCCCGCAATGAGCAGTTCTTC.

Worth noting for this clonotype: With a much larger clone just one base away, this may be a read error. This chain's CDR3 is CASSYSLSLYTEAFF. The CDR3 DNA reads TGTGCCAGCAGTTACTCTCTCAGCCTGTACACTGAAGCTTTCTTT. The rearrangement joins TRBV6-5 to TRBJ1-1; unclear D gene. V lost 0 bases and J 3 bases, leaving 11 bases between the germline ends. CDR3 size: 15 residues. Germline V gene lookup returns CDR1 MNHEY and CDR2 SVGAGI.

This clonotype appeared a few times. The J gene is TRBJ2-7, the V gene TRBV4-1; D may be TRBD1 (6 bases). The CDR3 totals 15 residues. V lost 0 bases to trimming and J lost 4 bases, with 13 bases between them. Germline V lookup: CDR1 MGHRA, CDR2 YSYEKL. In DNA, the CDR3 is TGCGCCAGCAGCCAAGATTATGGACAGAAGTACGAGCAGTACTTC. As protein: CASSQDYGQKYEQYF.

This clonotype was seen many times. J is TRBJ1-4 and V is TRBV4-3; no clear D gene. The CDR3 is made up of 13 amino acids. Germline CDR1 and CDR2: LGHNA and YSLEER. With 1 base removed from V and 10 bases from J, the gap between germline ends came to 10 bases. Here the CDR3 reads CASSQVTPGKLFF. Here the CDR3 DNA reads TGCGCCAGCAGCCAAGTTACGCCGGGAAAACTGTTTTTT.

V gene TRBV4-3 combines with J gene TRBJ2-3; D is undetermined. CDR3 length equals 14 residues. V was shortened by 0 bases and J by 4 bases, with 8 bases between the two germline ends. CDR1 is LGHNA, CDR2 YSLEER, per germline. CDR3: CASSQDSIADTQYF. The CDR3 nucleotides read TGCGCCAGCAGCCAAGATAGTATTGCAGATACGCAGTATTTT.

This clonotype was seen at least ten times. The chain combines TRBV7-9 with TRBJ1-5; D call uncertain. This CDR3 contains 16 residues. V lost 0 bases to trimming and J lost 2 bases, with 11 bases between them. Germline lookup yields CDR1 SEHNR and CDR2 FQNEAQ (reference sequence). The CDR3 region has the DNA TGTGCCAGCAGCTTAGCGCTAGGGCTGGGCAATCAGCCCCAGCATTTT. It specifies CASSLALGLGNQPQHF.

This clonotype has only a few counts. V and J are TRBV7-7 and TRBJ1-1; no definite D call. Per the germline V gene, CDR1 is SSHAT and CDR2 is FNYEAQ (reference sequence). V gave up 2 bases and J gave up 10 bases, with 20 bases separating them. There are 15 residues in the CDR3. The CDR3 sequence is CASSLSNRGYEGAFF. The CDR3 bases are TGTGCCAGCAGCTTATCTAATCGTGGATACGAAGGAGCTTTCTTT.

This clonotype was counted many times. This chain uses TRBV25-1 with TRBJ2-1; possible D gene TRBD1, 5 bases. The CDR3 is 13 residues long. V was trimmed by 2 bases and J by 4 bases, leaving 6 bases between them. Germline CDR1 and CDR2: MGHDK and SYGVNS. The CDR3 bases are TGTGCCAGCAGTGAAGACAGTTACAATGAGCAGTTCTTC. It codes for CASSEDSYNEQFF. Together with reference TRBV25-1 and TRBJ2-1, the CDR3 gives the full variable domain: EADIYQTPRYLVIGTGKKITLECSQTMGHDKMYWYQQDPGMELHLIHYSYGVNSTEKGDLSSESTVSRIRTEHFPLTLESARPSHTSQYLCASSEDSYNEQFFGPGTRLTVL.

This clonotype was seen more than once but under ten times. V and J are TRBV6-4 and TRBJ1-1; D call uncertain. In germline, CDR1 is MRHNA, CDR2 SNTAGT. This CDR3 has 12 residues. V shed 5 bases and J shed 4 bases, with 8 bases lying between them. DNA for the CDR3: TGTGCCAGCAGTCTTCAAGCCACTGAAGCTTTCTTT. It encodes CASSLQATEAFF.

This clonotype was recorded at least ten times. The chain uses TRBV29-1 and TRBJ1-2; no clear D. Germline V lookup: CDR1 SQVTM, CDR2 ANQGSEA. V was cut by 1 base and J by 3 bases, with 12 bases left in between. This CDR3 comprises 14 residues. CDR3 bases: TGCAGCGTTGAAGGGCAGGCCCACCACTATGGCTACACCTTC. Translated, it gives CSVEGQAHHYGYTF.

The V gene is TRBV27, the J gene TRBJ1-6, with a weak D call TRBD1 (6 bases). V gave up 8 bases and J gave up 10 bases, with 12 bases separating them. The CDR3 extends over 12 amino acids. Germline CDR1 is MNHEY and CDR2 is SMNVEV (reference sequence). The CDR3 DNA sequence: TGTGCCAGCTGGAACAGGGCCTCACCCCTCCACTTT. Its protein is CASWNRASPLHF.

The sample holds many counts of this clonotype. The rearrangement joins TRBV7-2 to TRBJ1-2; TRBD1 matches 7 bases. With V trimmed by 5 bases and J by 3 bases, 9 bases remained unmatched. Per germline, CDR1 SGHTA and CDR2 FQGNSA. CDR3 length: 15 amino acids. DNA of the CDR3: TGTGCCAGCAGCCTGAGACAGGGAATAGACTATGGCTACACCTTC. Residues: CASSLRQGIDYGYTF.

Many counts were recorded for this clonotype. V gene TRBV9 combines with J gene TRBJ2-2; 8 bases fit TRBD1. There are 14 residues in the CDR3. Germline V CDR1 and CDR2: SGDLS, YYNGEE. With 4 bases clipped from V and 5 bases from J, the junction kept 4 bases outside the gene matches. The CDR3 DNA follows: TGTGCCAGCAGCCCCCGGACAGGGACCGGGGAGCTGTTTTTT. The encoded protein is CASSPRTGTGELFF.

This clonotype was seen at least ten times. The rearrangement joins TRBV20-1 to TRBJ2-3; D remains ambiguous. Per the germline V gene, CDR1 is DFQATT and CDR2 is SNEGSKA (reference sequence). CDR3 size: 11 residues. V gave up 1 base and J gave up 5 bases, with 4 bases separating them. The CDR3 DNA sequence: TGCAGTGCTAGAGGGGTAGATACGCAGTATTTT. Its protein product is CSARGVDTQYF.

The chain recombines TRBV9 with TRBJ1-1; D remains ambiguous. The germline V and J ends were trimmed by 0 bases and 0 bases, with 9 bases remaining between them. The germline gives CDR1 SGDLS, CDR2 YYNGEE. The CDR3 loop spans 15 amino acids. CDR3: CASSVEGHLNTEAFF. DNA for the CDR3: TGTGCCAGCAGCGTAGAAGGGCATCTGAACACTGAAGCTTTCTTT.